This TCR beta chain was sequenced for a study of cytomegalovirus exposure and HLA in healthy donors. Study-level information: A prior study identified approximately 120 million unique TCR beta sequences from around 180 million T cells. General study points: A prior analysis recorded that most TCR beta V segments were productive about 90% or about 30% of the time. The authors later linked a missense DCLRE1C variant to TCR beta V- and J-gene trimming.

CDR1 MNHEY and CDR2 SVGAGI come from the germline V gene. This CDR3 spans 16 amino acids. About this clone itself: Its cognate antigen is unknown.

PCR primers comprised 60 Vbeta and 13 Jbeta primers. Authors' methods: There were about 88 million unique TCR beta chains by a later count, and approximately 11 million of them were shared. The table came from immunoSEQ multiplex PCR; TCRdb's copy has only in-frame clones and leaves some out. D and trimming were read from the DNA, whereas the V and J calls and clone size are those reported in that table. Of some 200,000 clones detected, approximately 84% appear once; the ten largest clones hold 3% to 4%. Material: PBMCs. The TCR was taken from a man aged 50-59 years in good health and CMV-seronegative. The chain has TRBV6-5 and TRBJ2-5, with 8 positions matching TRBD1. The end of the DNA fits TRBJ2-7 better, so the J call may be wrong. CDR3 nucleotides: TGTGCCAGCAGTTCGTGGGGGACAGGCATCGGCTACGAGCAGTACTTC. Translating it yields CASSSWGTGIGYEQYF.